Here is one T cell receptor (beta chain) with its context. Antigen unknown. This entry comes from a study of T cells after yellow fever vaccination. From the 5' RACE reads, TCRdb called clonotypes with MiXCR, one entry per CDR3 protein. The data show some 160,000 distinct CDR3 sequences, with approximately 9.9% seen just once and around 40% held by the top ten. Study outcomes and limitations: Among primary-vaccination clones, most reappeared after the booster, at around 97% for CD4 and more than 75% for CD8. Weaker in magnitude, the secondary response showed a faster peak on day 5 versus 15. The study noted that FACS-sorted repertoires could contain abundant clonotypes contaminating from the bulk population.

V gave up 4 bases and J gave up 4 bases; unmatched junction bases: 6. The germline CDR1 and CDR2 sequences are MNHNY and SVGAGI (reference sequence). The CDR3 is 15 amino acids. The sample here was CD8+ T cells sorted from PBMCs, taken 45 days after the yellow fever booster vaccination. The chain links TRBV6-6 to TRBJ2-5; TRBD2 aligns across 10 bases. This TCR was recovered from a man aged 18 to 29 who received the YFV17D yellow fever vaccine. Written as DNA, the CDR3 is TGTGCCAGCAGTTCCAAAGGACTAGCGGTAGAGACCCAGTACTTC. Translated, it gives CASSSKGLAVETQYF.